What follows is one T cell receptor (beta chain) and its context. Its antigen is unknown. Researchers took RNA transcripts and amplified TCR beta CDR3 regions from them. In the first round, RT-PCR was carried out with HTBI primers, and a multiplex PCR formed the second round. TCRdb used MiXCR to reprocess the multiplex PCR reads, holding one entry per CDR3 protein. Here the sample spans hundreds of thousands of distinct CDR3 sequences, roughly 41% being singletons. Active ophthalmopathy (CAS at least 3, NOSPECS at least 4), lasting under 3 months. The diagnosis combined clinical symptoms, thyroxine, TRAb, thyroid ultrasound and orbital computed tomography scans. This entry is derived from a study of Graves' ophthalmopathy and Graves' hyperthyroidism. Study-wide results and caveats: Discrimination between ophthalmopathy and stable hyperthyroidism by a 13-signature model showed about 86% sensitivity and 70% to 84% specificity.

Sequenced sample: peripheral blood. This receptor was obtained from an adult man with Graves' ophthalmopathy.

CDR3 nucleotide sequence: TGTGCCATCAGTGAGTCGGATGCGCCCAGAGAGACCCAGTACTTC. It encodes CAISESDAPRETQYF. The V and J genes are TRBV10-3 and TRBJ2-5; D ambiguous. There are 15 residues in the CDR3. The V end lost 0 bases, the J end lost 4 bases, and 12 bases lay between the germline ends. CDR1 ENHRY and CDR2 SYGVKD come from the germline V gene.